Listed here are 6 T cell receptor beta chains from one sample, sequenced in a study of post-analysis software for immune sequencing data. Findings and caveats of the study: Five or six TRBV segments appeared more often in patients than in controls, and TRBV5-6, TRBV5-1 and TRBV20-1 were among these.

cDNA libraries for TCR beta contained unique molecular identifiers. MiXCR, applied by TCRdb to the PCR reads, yields one record per CDR3 protein. The repertoire holds some 690,000 distinct CDR3 sequences, approximately 59% seen once, with over 9% in the top ten. Their cognate antigens are unknown. Source material: blood. The receptors originated from a girl aged 2-9 years with multiple sclerosis.

This clonotype has just one count. In nucleotides, the CDR3 is TGTGCCAGCAGTTACCATAAGCCCTACAATGAGCAGTTCTTC. Translated: CASSYHKPYNEQFF. The V and J genes are TRBV6-2 or TRBV6-3 and TRBJ2-1; D is uncertain. CDR3 size: 14 residues. The V gene's germline CDR1 is MNHEY and CDR2 SVGEGT. Trimming left V 2 bases short and J 2 bases short, with 7 bases between.

This clonotype has only a few counts. This chain connects TRBV20-1 to TRBJ2-1, with D possibly being TRBD2 (6 bases). CDR3 length: 14 amino acids. The V end lost 4 bases, the J end lost 3 bases, and 13 bases lay between the germline ends. Germline V gene sequence: CDR1 DFQATT, CDR2 SNEGSKA (reference sequence). The CDR3: CSAIRLGDYNEQFF. The CDR3 region has the DNA TGCAGTGCTATACGACTAGGGGACTACAATGAGCAGTTCTTC.

The CDR3 is CSASGPPGGETQYF. The CDR3 DNA reads as TGCAGTGCTAGTGGGCCTCCAGGGGGAGAGACCCAGTACTTC. The rearrangement uses TRBV20-1 and TRBJ2-5; 7 bases are shared with TRBD1. The germline V gene has CDR1 DFQATT and CDR2 SNEGSKA (reference sequence). V lost 3 bases to trimming and J lost 4 bases; unmatched junction nucleotides: 8. The CDR3 length is 14 residues.

This clonotype has only a few counts. The chain carries TRBV29-1 and TRBJ1-2; tentatively, D is TRBD1 (6 bases). CDR3 length: 12 amino acids. Trimming left V 4 bases short and J 6 bases short, with 12 bases between. Germline V gene data show CDR1 as SQVTM and CDR2 as ANQGSEA. In DNA, the CDR3 is TGCAGCGTTGCAGGGGAGGGGGATGGCTACACCTTC. It encodes CSVAGEGDGYTF.

The chain joins TRBV20-1 to TRBJ2-1; D might be TRBD1 (6 bases). The CDR3 covers 14 residues. In germline, CDR1 is DFQATT, CDR2 SNEGSKA (reference sequence). V gave up 6 bases and J gave up 4 bases, with 16 bases separating them. The CDR3 spells CSATPDRMYNEQFF. The CDR3 nucleotides read TGCAGTGCAACACCTGACAGGATGTACAATGAGCAGTTCTTC.

The chain uses TRBV27 and TRBJ2-1; D not certain. The germline V gene encodes CDR1 MNHEY and CDR2 SMNVEV (reference sequence). Trimming removed 8 bases from V and 7 bases from J, with 15 bases in between. This CDR3 has 13 amino acids. The CDR3 region has the DNA TGTGCCAGCGCCGTGGGTAGAATGAATGAGCAGTTCTTC. Protein sequence: CASAVGRMNEQFF.